The source of this T cell receptor (beta chain) is a study of a mutant IDH1 vaccine in newly diagnosed glioma. About the study: Radiotherapy, temozolomide, or both had been given previously, and both were given to most.

Time point here: baseline, week 1 (first vaccination visit). Treatment denoted: pre-vaccination baseline after standard-of-care therapy. Germline lookup yields CDR1 MNHNY and CDR2 SVGAGI (reference sequence). The CDR3 loop spans 11 amino acids. V was clipped by 2 bases and J by 8 bases, with 6 bases between them. TCRdb's copy holds only in-frame clones and misses some; the assay was immunoSEQ multiplex PCR. The data contain 50,000 or so clones, roughly 88% of them singletons. Overall study findings and caveats: The vaccine induced immune responses, and these occurred in more than 80% of patients. Apparently, pseudoprogression bore no relation to changes among the top peripheral T cell clonotypes.

This clone was seen a few times. As yet, its antigen is unknown. Sequencing used PBMCs, obtained from a glioma patient treated with radiotherapy, temozolomide or both. This receptor was obtained from a man aged 35 to 55 with glioma. The V call is TRBV6-6, the J call TRBJ1-1, with no clear D. CDR3 coding DNA: TGTGCCAGCAGTTACCTAGAGGAAGCTTTCTTT. This sequence encodes CASSYLEEAFF.